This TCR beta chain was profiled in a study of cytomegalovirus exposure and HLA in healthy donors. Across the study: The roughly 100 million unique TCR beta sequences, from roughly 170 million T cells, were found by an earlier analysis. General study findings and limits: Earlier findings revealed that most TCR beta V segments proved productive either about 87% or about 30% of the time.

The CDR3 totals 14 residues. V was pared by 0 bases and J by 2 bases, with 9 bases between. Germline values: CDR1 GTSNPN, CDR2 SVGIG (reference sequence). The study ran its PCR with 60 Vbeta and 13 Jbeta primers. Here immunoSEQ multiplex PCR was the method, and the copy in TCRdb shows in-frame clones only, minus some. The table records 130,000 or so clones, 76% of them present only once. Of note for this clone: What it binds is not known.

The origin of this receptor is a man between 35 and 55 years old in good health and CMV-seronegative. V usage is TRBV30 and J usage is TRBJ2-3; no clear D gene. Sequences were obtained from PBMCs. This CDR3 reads CAWSVLLFTDTQYF. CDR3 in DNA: TGTGCCTGGAGTGTTTTGCTATTCACAGATACGCAGTATTTT.